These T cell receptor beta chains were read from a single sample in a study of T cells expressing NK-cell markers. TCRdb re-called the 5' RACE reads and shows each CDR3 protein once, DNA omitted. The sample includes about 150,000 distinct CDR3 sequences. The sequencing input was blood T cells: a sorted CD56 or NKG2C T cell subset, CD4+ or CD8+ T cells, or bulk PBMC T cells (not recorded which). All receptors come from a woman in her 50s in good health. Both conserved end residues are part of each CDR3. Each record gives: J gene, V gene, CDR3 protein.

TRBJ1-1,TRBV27,CASFSTGRWTEAFF
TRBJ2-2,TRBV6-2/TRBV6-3,CASSRGGGELFF
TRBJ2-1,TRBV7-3,CASSPGLAGQNEQFF
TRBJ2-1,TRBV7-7,CASSLTSGRDEQFF
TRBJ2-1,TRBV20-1,CSASLAGSRRSYNEQFF
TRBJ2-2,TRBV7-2,CASTDRTGELFF
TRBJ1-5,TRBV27,CASSLRVDQPQHF
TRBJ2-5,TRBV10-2,CASSESRWASGEQETQYF
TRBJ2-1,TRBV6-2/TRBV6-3,CASSSGTSGAEYNEQFF
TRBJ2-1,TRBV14,CASSPLAAGVSAYNEQFF
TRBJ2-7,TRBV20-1,CSASLGSYEQYF
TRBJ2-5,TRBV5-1,CASSLAARGLQETQYF
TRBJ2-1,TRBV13,CASSLAGTGINEQFF
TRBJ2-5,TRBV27,CASSVLGLAGPETQYF
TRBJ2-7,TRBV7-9,CASSLGGRVEQYF
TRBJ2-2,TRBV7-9,CASSFLGGTWAGELFF
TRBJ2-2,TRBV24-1,CATSDFRAVTGELFF
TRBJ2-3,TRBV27,CATGLGSVDTQYF
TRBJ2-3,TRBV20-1,CSARDRGANTQYF
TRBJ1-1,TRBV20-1,CSAKQGDSEAFF
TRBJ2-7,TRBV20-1,CSARGLAGAAYEQYF
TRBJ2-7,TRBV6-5,CASRTREFSYEQYF
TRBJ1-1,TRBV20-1,CSARDLVNTEAFF
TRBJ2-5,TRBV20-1,CSARDTGQVVETQYF
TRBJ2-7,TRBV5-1,CASSFGTGAGYEQYF
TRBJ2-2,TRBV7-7,CASSLAGAGVTGELFF
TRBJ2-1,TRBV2,CASGTSASYNEQFF
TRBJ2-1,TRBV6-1,CASRKTGTSGNTEQFF
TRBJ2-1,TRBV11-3,CASSSRDFYNEQFF
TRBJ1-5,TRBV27,CASSLKGLYSNQPQHF
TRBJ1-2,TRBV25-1,CASSDPAGGWDGYTF
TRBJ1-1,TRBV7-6,CASSLTPQGEAFF
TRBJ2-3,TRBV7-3,CASGEGGADTQYF